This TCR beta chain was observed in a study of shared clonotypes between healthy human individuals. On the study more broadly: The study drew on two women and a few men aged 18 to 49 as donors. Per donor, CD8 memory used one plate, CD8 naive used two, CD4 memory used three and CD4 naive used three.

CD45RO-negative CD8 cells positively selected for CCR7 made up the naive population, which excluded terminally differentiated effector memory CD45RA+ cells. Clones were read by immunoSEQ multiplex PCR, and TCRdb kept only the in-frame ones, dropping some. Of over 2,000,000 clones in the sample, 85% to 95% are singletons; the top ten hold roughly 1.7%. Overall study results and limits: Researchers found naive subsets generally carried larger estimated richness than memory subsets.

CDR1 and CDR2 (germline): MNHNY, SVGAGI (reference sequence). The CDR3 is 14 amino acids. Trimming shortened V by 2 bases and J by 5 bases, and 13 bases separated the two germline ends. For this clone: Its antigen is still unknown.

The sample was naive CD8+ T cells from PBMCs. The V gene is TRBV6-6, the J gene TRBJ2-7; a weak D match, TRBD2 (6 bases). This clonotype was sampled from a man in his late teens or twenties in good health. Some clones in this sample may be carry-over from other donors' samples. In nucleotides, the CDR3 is TGTGCCAGCAGTTACGAGGGAGGCATAGACGAGCAGTACTTC. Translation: CASSYEGGIDEQYF.